Shown below are 21 T cell receptor beta chains from a single sample sequenced in a study of blood T cell repertoires in COVID-19. Profiling relied on immunoSEQ multiplex PCR, and the TCRdb table lists in-frame clones only, not all of them. The sample lists roughly 86,000 clones, under 85% occurring once. The sequenced sample was peripheral blood. All receptors come from a woman in her 70s with acute or convalescent COVID-19.

The CDR3 sequence is CASGSGGSETQYF. For the CDR3, the DNA is TGTGCTAGTGGTTCTGGGGGGTCAGAGACCCAGTACTTC. V is TRBV12-5 and J is TRBJ2-5; D may be TRBD2 (6 bases). The CDR3 covers 13 residues. Germline-derived CDR1 and CDR2 are LGHNT and FRNRAP. The germline V and J ends were trimmed by 4 bases and 4 bases, with 10 bases remaining between them.

The chain combines TRBV18 with TRBJ1-1; 7 bases line up with TRBD1. The CDR3 runs to 15 residues. Looked up from germline, CDR1 is KGHSH and CDR2 is LQKENI. V gave up 2 bases and J gave up 6 bases; unmatched junction bases: 9. The CDR3, as DNA: TGTGCCAGCTCACCAGGGACAGTTCGTTCATCTGAAGCTTTCTTT. Translating gives CASSPGTVRSSEAFF.

This chain uses TRBV28 with TRBJ1-2; 7 bases match TRBD1. J gave up 6 bases and V 5 bases, and 12 bases lay outside the gene matches. CDR1 is MDHEN and CDR2 is SYDVKM in the germline V gene. This CDR3 has 15 residues. Here the CDR3 DNA reads TGTGCCAGCAGTCGCCGGGTCGACAGGGCCAATGGCTACACCTTC. It yields the protein CASSRRVDRANGYTF.

J is TRBJ2-7 and V is TRBV19; D perhaps matches TRBD2 (6 bases). V shed 4 bases and J shed 3 bases, with 10 bases lying between them. CDR1 is LNHDA, CDR2 SQIVND, per germline (reference sequence). This CDR3 is 13 amino acids long. The CDR3 loop reads CASSRSEGYEQYF. The CDR3 nucleotides read TGTGCCAGTAGTAGGTCGGAGGGCTACGAGCAGTACTTC.

V and J are TRBV5-1 and TRBJ2-5; TRBD2 matches 11 bases. This CDR3 is built from 15 residues. V was clipped by 4 bases and J by 5 bases; unmatched bases: 7. From germline, CDR1 is SGHRS and CDR2 YFSETQ. CDR3 amino acids: CASSPLAGEGETQYF. The CDR3 coding sequence is TGCGCCAGCAGCCCACTAGCGGGGGAGGGGGAGACCCAGTACTTC.

The chain combines TRBV11-3 with TRBJ1-2, with 8 bases lining up with TRBD1. This CDR3 spans 15 amino acids. The germline V gene encodes CDR1 SGHNT and CDR2 YENEEA. Trimming at V came to 5 bases and at J to 4 bases, leaving 9 bases not matched to a gene. The CDR3 bases are TGTGCCAGCAGCCCAGACAGGGGTAATGGCTATGGCTACACCTTC. It encodes CASSPDRGNGYGYTF.

The J gene is TRBJ2-7, the V gene TRBV28; 9 nucleotides align to TRBD2. Germline-derived CDR1 and CDR2 are MDHEN and SYDVKM. This CDR3 has 16 amino acids. Trimming took 6 bases from V and 2 from J; bases not matched to a gene: 11. The CDR3 coding sequence is TGTGCCAGCAGGCCAACGACTAGCGGTAACCCCTACGAGCAGTACTTC. This encodes CASRPTTSGNPYEQYF. Drawing the rest from reference TRBV28 and TRBJ2-7, the complete variable domain is DVKVTQSSRYLVKRTGEKVFLECVQDMDHENMFWYRQDPGLGLRLIYFSYDVKMKEKGDIPEGYSVSREKKERFSLILESASTNQTSMYLCASRPTTSGNPYEQYFGPGTRLTVT.

The chain combines TRBV7-6 with TRBJ2-5; D is perhaps TRBD2 (5 bases). V shed 5 bases and J shed 4 bases, with 14 bases lying between them. The CDR3 runs to 14 residues. Germline CDR1 SGHVS, CDR2 FNYEAQ. The CDR3 coding sequence is TGTGCCAGCAGCCCTAGTGGGCTAGCAGAGACCCAGTACTTC. This translates into CASSPSGLAETQYF.

The chain has TRBV28 and TRBJ1-2, with 8 bases matching TRBD1. The V segment lost 5 bases and the J segment 4 bases; nucleotides outside the gene matches: 12. Looked up from germline, CDR1 is MDHEN and CDR2 is SYDVKM. The length of the CDR3 is 16 residues. CDR3 DNA sequence: TGTGCCAGCAGTCACGGACAGGGCCGTCTCCTCTATGGCTACACCTTC. Protein: CASSHGQGRLLYGYTF.

The V call is TRBV6-5, the J call TRBJ2-7; D remains ambiguous. With 5 bases removed from V and 0 bases from J, the gap between germline ends came to 11 bases. The CDR3 runs to 14 residues. The germline CDR1 and CDR2 sequences are MNHEY and SVGAGI. The CDR3 region is CASSLHGSSYEQYF. The CDR3 bases are TGTGCCAGCAGTCTTCACGGTAGCTCCTACGAGCAGTACTTC.

This clone was picked up one time. This chain joins TRBV19 and TRBJ2-1; TRBD1 might be the D (5 bases). Deletions cut 4 bases from V and 3 bases from J, with 13 bases between. The length of the CDR3 is 15 residues. Germline loops: CDR1 LNHDA, CDR2 SQIVND (reference sequence). This chain's CDR3 is CASSTTTASYNEQFF. Here the CDR3 DNA reads TGTGCCAGTAGTACGACGACAGCCAGCTACAATGAGCAGTTCTTC.

This clone has just a few counts. CDR3: CASSLAQGPVANYGYTF. Written as DNA, the CDR3 is TGCGCCAGCAGCCTAGCGCAGGGACCCGTAGCTAACTATGGCTACACCTTC. J is TRBJ1-2 and V is TRBV5-1; possibly TRBD1 for D (5 bases). Deletions cut 4 bases from V and 0 bases from J, with 19 bases between. Per germline, CDR1 SGHRS and CDR2 YFSETQ. There are 17 residues in the CDR3.

The rearrangement joins TRBV5-8 to TRBJ2-7; D uncertain. There are 13 residues in the CDR3. Per germline, CDR1 SGHTS and CDR2 YDEGEE. V lost 0 bases, J lost 2 bases, and 6 bases lay in between. The CDR3 spells CASSLDSTYEQYF. CDR3 DNA: TGTGCCAGCAGCTTGGACAGTACCTACGAGCAGTACTTC.

The chain couples TRBV25-1 to TRBJ1-3, with 7 bases identical to TRBD1. Germline CDR1 and CDR2: MGHDK and SYGVNS. V shed 10 bases and J 4 bases; nucleotides not matched to a gene: 4. CDR3 length equals 12 residues. The CDR3 coding sequence is TGTGCCACACAGGGGAACGGAAACACCATATATTTT. It encodes CATQGNGNTIYF.

This chain connects TRBV30 to TRBJ1-2; D is unresolved. This CDR3 region has 12 residues. Germline assignment: CDR1 GTSNPN and CDR2 SVGIG (reference sequence). V was clipped by 4 bases and J by 4 bases, with 10 bases between them. The CDR3 nucleotides read TGTGCCTGGACACGCGCTGGCTATGGCTACACCTTC. It yields the protein CAWTRAGYGYTF. Full variable domain (remainder filled in from reference TRBV30 and TRBJ1-2): SQTIHQWPATLVQPVGSPLSLECTVEGTSNPNLYWYRQAAGRGLQLLFYSVGIGQISSEVPQNLSASRPQDRQFILSSKKLLLSDSGFYLCAWTRAGYGYTFGSGTRLTVV.

This chain uses TRBV7-2 with TRBJ2-1, with 13 positions matching TRBD2. The V and J ends lost 2 bases and 1 base, in that order; junction bases with no gene match: 2. Germline V gives CDR1 SGHTA, CDR2 FQGNSA. The CDR3 has 17 residues. The CDR3 DNA sequence: TGTGCCAGCAGCTTACCGACTAGCGGGGGGTCCTACAATGAGCAGTTCTTC. Its translation is CASSLPTSGGSYNEQFF.

The count of this clone is one. The chain uses TRBV7-9 and TRBJ2-3; 8 bases line up with TRBD1. The CDR3 has 16 residues. Per germline, CDR1 SEHNR and CDR2 FQNEAQ (reference sequence). V dropped 2 bases and J dropped 3; count of bases not matched to a gene: 7. CDR3 region: CASSLNTGGSTDTQYF. DNA for the CDR3: TGTGCCAGCAGCTTAAACACAGGGGGTTCGACAGATACGCAGTATTTT.

This chain uses TRBV3-1 (or the pseudogene TRBV3-2) with TRBJ1-2, with TRBD1 matching over 11 bases. Germline loops: CDR1 LGHDT, CDR2 YNNKEL (reference sequence). The J segment lost 4 bases and the V segment lost 4 bases, leaving 5 bases of the junction unmatched. The CDR3 length is 15 residues. The CDR3, as DNA: TGTGCCAGCAGCCTCGGGACAGGGGGAGTCTATGGCTACACCTTC. It yields the protein CASSLGTGGVYGYTF.

V gene TRBV11-2 combines with J gene TRBJ2-1; TRBD1 is a possible D gene (5 bases). V lost 8 bases and J 6 bases, leaving 17 bases between the germline ends. Germline loops: CDR1 SGHAT, CDR2 FQNNGV. There are 14 residues in the CDR3. For the CDR3, the DNA is TGTGCCAGCGTCTCCACCGTTGGGGCCAATGAGCAGTTCTTC. Translated: CASVSTVGANEQFF. Full variable domain (missing parts from reference TRBV11-2 and TRBJ2-1): EAGVAQSPRYKIIEKRQSVAFWCNPISGHATLYWYQQILGQGPKLLIQFQNNGVVDDSQLPKDRFSAERLKGVDSTLKIQPAKLEDSAVYLCASVSTVGANEQFFGPGTRLTVL.

The chain joins TRBV28 to TRBJ1-2; D may be TRBD1 (6 bases). V was trimmed by 10 bases and J by 2 bases, leaving 11 bases between them. The germline V gene encodes CDR1 MDHEN and CDR2 SYDVKM. This CDR3 has 12 residues. In nucleotides, the CDR3 is TGTGCCATCCTGGACAGCAACTATGGCTACACCTTC. This gives the protein CAILDSNYGYTF.

The genes are TRBV14 and TRBJ2-2, with TRBD1 as a possible D gene (6 bases). From germline, CDR1 is SGHDN and CDR2 FVKESK. The V end was cut by 3 bases, the J end by 1 base, with 12 bases between. The CDR3 has 16 amino acids. CDR3: CASSQRPGQNTGELFF. As DNA, the CDR3 is TGTGCCAGCAGCCAGAGACCGGGACAGAACACCGGGGAGCTGTTTTTT.